This entry lists 5 T cell receptor beta chains sequenced from one sample in a study of cytotoxic CD8 clonotypes in ibrutinib-treated CLL. Assay used: immunoSEQ multiplex PCR; TCRdb lists only in-frame clones, some missing. The data hold around 250,000 clones, with 70% observed a single time. The starting material was PBMCs, obtained after 24 months of ibrutinib treatment. These receptors came from a human donor with chronic lymphocytic leukemia.

The chain recombines TRBV10-3 with TRBJ1-3, with D unclear. Trimming shortened V by 3 bases and J by 0 bases, and 12 bases separated the two germline ends. Germline-derived CDR1 and CDR2 are ENHRY and SYGVKD. CDR3 size: 16 residues. In DNA form, the CDR3 reads TGTGCCATCAGTGATTACCACCCATACTCTGGAAACACCATATATTTT. Translated: CAISDYHPYSGNTIYF.

The rearrangement uses TRBV9 and TRBJ1-2; no definite D call. The V and J ends lost 0 bases and 7 bases respectively, with 7 bases between them. Germline V CDR1 and CDR2: SGDLS, YYNGEE. The CDR3 loop spans 12 amino acids. The CDR3 sequence is CASSVAEGGYTF. The DNA of the CDR3 is TGTGCCAGCAGCGTAGCTGAGGGTGGCTACACCTTC. Full variable domain (missing parts from reference TRBV9 and TRBJ1-2): DSGVTQTPKHLITATGQRVTLRCSPRSGDLSVYWYQQSLDQGLQFLIQYYNGEERAKGNILERFSAQQFPDLHSELNLSSLELGDSALYFCASSVAEGGYTFGSGTRLTVV.

The V call is TRBV7-9, the J call TRBJ2-3; 8 bases are shared with TRBD2. CDR1 and CDR2 (germline): SEHNR, FQNEAQ (reference sequence). The CDR3 runs to 12 residues. V was pared by 5 bases and J by 11 bases, with 6 bases of the junction left unmatched. The CDR3 DNA reads TGTGCCAGCAGCCAAATAGCGGGGTGGCAGTATTTT. It specifies CASSQIAGWQYF.

The chain employs TRBV28 and TRBJ1-2; TRBD1 matches at 7 bases. Germline CDR1 reads MDHEN; CDR2 reads SYDVKM. Trimming at V came to 5 bases and at J to 4 bases, leaving 13 bases not matched to a gene. CDR3 size: 16 residues. CDR3 DNA: TGTGCCAGCAGTCCAGGGGGGGACAGTATGGGCTATGGCTACACCTTC. Translated, it gives CASSPGGDSMGYGYTF.

This chain connects TRBV18 to TRBJ1-4, with TRBD1 matching 11 bases. CDR3 length: 16 amino acids. The trim removed 3 bases at V and 3 bases at J, leaving 3 bases unmatched. Looked up from germline, CDR1 is KGHSH and CDR2 is LQKENI. The CDR3 is CASSPGQGASNEKLFF. For the CDR3, the DNA is TGTGCCAGCTCACCCGGACAGGGGGCGTCTAATGAAAAACTGTTTTTT.